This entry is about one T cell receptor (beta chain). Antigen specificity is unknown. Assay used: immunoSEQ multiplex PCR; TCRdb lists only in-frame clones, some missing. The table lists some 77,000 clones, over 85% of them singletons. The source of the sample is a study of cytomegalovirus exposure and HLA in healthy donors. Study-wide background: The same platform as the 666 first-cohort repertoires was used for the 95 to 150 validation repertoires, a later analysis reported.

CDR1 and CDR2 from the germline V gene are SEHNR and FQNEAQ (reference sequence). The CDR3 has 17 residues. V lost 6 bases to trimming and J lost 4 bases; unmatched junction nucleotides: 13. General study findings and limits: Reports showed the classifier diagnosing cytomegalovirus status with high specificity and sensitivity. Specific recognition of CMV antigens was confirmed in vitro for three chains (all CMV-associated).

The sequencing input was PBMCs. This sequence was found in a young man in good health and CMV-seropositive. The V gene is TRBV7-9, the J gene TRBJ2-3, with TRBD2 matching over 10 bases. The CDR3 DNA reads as TGTGCCAGCAGAGCTCCCCTACTAGCGGGACCGCCAGATACGCAGTATTTT. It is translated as CASRAPLLAGPPDTQYF.